The 24 T cell receptor beta chains presented below share a single source sample, sequenced in a study of T-cell memory formation after mild COVID-19. TCRdb ran MiXCR on the 5' RACE reads and lists one entry per CDR3 protein. The repertoire consists of about 560,000 distinct CDR3 sequences, with 20% to 25% occurring once and the leading ten covering approximately 8.4%. The sequenced sample was PBMCs or a T cell subset sorted from them (not recorded which). These receptors were taken from an adult woman who had mild COVID-19 (a few samples of this study predate the infection). Cell type and time point are not known.

The chain recombines TRBV20-1 with TRBJ2-1; D unresolved. CDR3 length: 11 residues. The germline V gene encodes CDR1 DFQATT and CDR2 SNEGSKA (reference sequence). Trimming stripped 1 base from V and 5 bases from J, with 3 bases between. CDR3 nucleotides: TGCAGTGCTAGAGGGGACAATGAGCAGTTCTTC. It codes for CSARGDNEQFF.

For this clonotype: The conserved phenylalanine or tryptophan is not found at the CDR3 terminus, so this likely reflects a read error. The rearrangement uses TRBV29-1 and TRBJ2-7; no reliable D call. The ends were cut back, 2 bases at V and 3 bases at J, with 14 bases in the middle. CDR1 and CDR2 from the germline V gene are SQVTM and ANQGSEA. This CDR3 has 14 residues. The CDR3 loop reads CSVELGNRDYEQYL. CDR3 coding DNA: TGCAGCGTTGAACTGGGAAACAGAGACTACGAGCAGTACTTA.

This clonotype was picked up a small number of times. The J gene is TRBJ1-1, the V gene TRBV29-1; 7 positions match TRBD1. With 4 bases clipped from V and 0 bases from J, the junction kept 14 bases outside the gene matches. The CDR3 runs to 17 residues. The germline CDR1 and CDR2 sequences are SQVTM and ANQGSEA. CDR3 sequence reads: CSVANYRGKGMNTEAFF. The CDR3 DNA reads TGCAGCGTTGCTAACTACAGGGGAAAAGGGATGAACACTGAAGCTTTCTTT. Complete variable domain (other parts from reference TRBV29-1 and TRBJ1-1): SAVISQKPSRDICQRGTSLTIQCQVDSQVTMMFWYRQQPGQSLTLIATANQGSEATYESGFVIDKFPISRPNLTFSTLTVSNMSPEDSSIYLCSVANYRGKGMNTEAFFGQGTRLTVV.

V gene TRBV2 combines with J gene TRBJ1-5; D gene unclear. Trimming shortened V by 7 bases and J by 6 bases, and 19 bases separated the two germline ends. The CDR3 totals 15 residues. The germline V gene encodes CDR1 SNHLY and CDR2 FYNNEI. In DNA, the CDR3 is TGTGCCAGCAACCTTGACGGCCGAACCGGTCAGCCCCAGCATTTT. Translating gives CASNLDGRTGQPQHF. Looking up the rest from reference TRBV2 and TRBJ1-5 gives the full variable domain: EPEVTQTPSHQVTQMGQEVILRCVPISNHLYFYWYRQILGQKVEFLVSFYNNEISEKSEIFDDQFSVERPDGSNFTLKIRSTKLEDSAMYFCASNLDGRTGQPQHFGDGTRLSIL.

The rearrangement joins TRBV6-5 to TRBJ2-1, with D possibly matching TRBD1 (5 bases). V lost 2 bases and J lost 2, with 7 bases in between. This CDR3 has 14 amino acids. The germline CDR1 and CDR2 sequences are MNHEY and SVGAGI. The CDR3 loop is CASSYAGPYNEQFF. CDR3 in DNA: TGTGCCAGCAGTTACGCAGGGCCCTACAATGAGCAGTTCTTC.

This clonotype was seen only a few times. V usage is TRBV7-2 and J usage is TRBJ1-2; 7 bases map to TRBD1. Germline V lookup: CDR1 SGHTA, CDR2 FQGNSA. The length of the CDR3 is 14 residues. Trimming cost V 6 bases and J 4 bases; bases outside gene matches: 8. The CDR3 spells CASRQRDSRYGYTF. In DNA, the CDR3 is TGTGCCAGCAGACAACGGGACAGCCGCTATGGCTACACCTTC.

This clonotype was found a few times. The V gene is TRBV7-8, the J gene TRBJ2-5, with D perhaps matching TRBD2 (6 bases). Germline CDR1 SGHVS, CDR2 FQNEAQ. The CDR3 sequence is 15 residues long. V lost 5 bases and J lost 1, with 14 bases in between. CDR3 nucleotide sequence: TGTGCCAGCAGCCCCGAGGAGGGGTCCCAAGAGACCCAGTACTTC. It codes for CASSPEEGSQETQYF.

This chain connects TRBV29-1 to TRBJ1-2; D might be TRBD1 (6 bases). CDR3 length: 13 residues. The V gene's germline CDR1 is SQVTM and CDR2 ANQGSEA. V was cut by 4 bases and J by 4 bases, with 13 bases left in between. The CDR3 spells CSVAPGTLYGYTF. In DNA form, the CDR3 reads TGCAGCGTTGCACCCGGGACACTCTATGGCTACACCTTC.

A single count supports this clonotype. The V call is TRBV7-2, the J call TRBJ2-5; D is unresolved. Trimming removed 3 bases at V and 5 bases at J, with 16 bases between. CDR3 length equals 15 residues. CDR1 is SGHTA and CDR2 is FQGNSA in the germline V gene. CDR3 in DNA: TGTGCCAGCAGCTTTCAAACCACGGGCTCCGAGACCCAGTACTTC. Its translation is CASSFQTTGSETQYF.

This sequence joins TRBV10-3 and TRBJ2-5; 11 bases agree with TRBD2. V was clipped by 7 bases and J by 1 base; unmatched bases: 5. Germline V CDR1 and CDR2: ENHRY, SYGVKD. The CDR3 loop spans 15 amino acids. The CDR3 sequence: CAIKPSGGSQETQYF. The CDR3 DNA is TGTGCCATCAAGCCTAGCGGGGGGAGCCAAGAGACCCAGTACTTC.

The rearrangement links TRBV29-1 to TRBJ2-7; D possibly corresponds to TRBD1 (6 bases). Trimming removed 0 bases from V and 3 bases from J, with 9 bases in between. The CDR3 sequence is 13 residues long. Per the germline V gene, CDR1 is SQVTM and CDR2 is ANQGSEA. The CDR3 reads CSVEETGNYEQYF. CDR3 coding DNA: TGCAGCGTTGAAGAAACAGGGAACTACGAGCAGTACTTC.

This clonotype has just a few counts. This rearrangement joins TRBV5-6 to TRBJ1-3; a possible D gene is TRBD1 (6 bases). This CDR3 has 14 residues. V lost 2 bases and J lost 7, with 13 bases in between. Germline CDR1 and CDR2: SGHDT and YYEEEE. Here the CDR3 DNA reads TGTGCCAGCAGCTTCGGGACAACGAAGAACACCATATATTTT. Translated, it gives CASSFGTTKNTIYF.

This chain connects TRBV7-3 to TRBJ2-5; D remains ambiguous. V lost 5 bases and J lost 1, with 14 bases in between. Germline CDR1 reads SGHTA; CDR2 reads FQGTGA. This CDR3 has 15 amino acids. CDR3 sequence: CASSPGRARQETQYF. For the CDR3, the DNA is TGTGCCAGCAGCCCGGGCCGCGCGCGCCAAGAGACCCAGTACTTC.

This clonotype was seen only a few times. This chain links TRBV24-1 with TRBJ2-1; 10 nucleotides match TRBD1. Germline CDR1 KGHDR, CDR2 SFDVKD. V gave up 1 base and J gave up 8 bases; unmatched junction bases: 7. The CDR3 runs 16 residues. CDR3 sequence reads: CATSDLGQGEDDEQFF. In DNA form, the CDR3 reads TGTGCCACCAGTGATTTAGGACAGGGGGAAGACGATGAGCAGTTCTTC.

This chain connects TRBV24-1 to TRBJ2-1; tentatively, D is TRBD1 or TRBD2 (6 bases each). Trimming took off 4 bases at V and 6 bases at J, with 15 bases between the two ends. Germline V gene data show CDR1 as KGHDR and CDR2 as SFDVKD. The CDR3 totals 15 residues. The CDR3, as DNA: TGTGCCACCAGTGAACGTCGTCGGGGGCCCAATGAGCAGTTCTTC. As protein: CATSERRRGPNEQFF.

This clonotype was observed a handful of times. V usage is TRBV12-3 or TRBV12-4 and J usage is TRBJ2-2; D is possibly TRBD1 (6 bases). This CDR3 comprises 16 residues. V was trimmed by 6 bases and J by 5 bases, leaving 19 bases between them. The CDR3 region is CASSSTGSPGTGELFF. CDR3 DNA sequence: TGTGCCAGCAGCAGTACAGGGTCACCTGGGACCGGGGAGCTGTTTTTT.

This clonotype was seen ten or more times. V gene TRBV27 combines with J gene TRBJ2-1; D possibly corresponds to TRBD2 (5 bases). The CDR3 totals 14 residues. Germline V CDR1 and CDR2: MNHEY, SMNVEV (reference sequence). V was shortened by 9 bases and J by 5 bases, with 17 bases between the two germline ends. DNA for the CDR3: TGTGCCAGTTTCTCCGGGGAAAGGAACAATGAGCAGTTCTTC. It encodes CASFSGERNNEQFF.

This clonotype was seen more than once but under ten times. The chain uses TRBV5-1 and TRBJ1-1; 9 positions agree with TRBD1. Germline assignment: CDR1 SGHRS and CDR2 YFSETQ. Germline trimming cut 1 base from V and 11 bases from J; bases unmatched to any gene: 6. The CDR3 covers 13 residues. The DNA of the CDR3 is TGCGCCAGCAGCTTGAGACAGGGGGTAATGGCTTTCTTT. Translating gives CASSLRQGVMAFF.

There are a few counts of this clonotype. J is TRBJ2-3 and V is TRBV18; 11 bases align to TRBD2. The CDR3 loop spans 15 amino acids. The trim removed 5 bases at V and 5 bases at J, leaving 6 bases unmatched. Germline-derived CDR1 and CDR2 are KGHSH and LQKENI. This CDR3 reads CASSELAGDIDTQYF. The CDR3 DNA follows: TGTGCCAGCTCAGAACTAGCGGGAGATATAGATACGCAGTATTTT.

This sequence joins TRBV25-1 and TRBJ2-6, with 9 bases aligning to TRBD1. From germline, CDR1 is MGHDK and CDR2 SYGVNS. Trimming took 4 bases from V and 0 from J; bases not matched to a gene: 10. The length of the CDR3 is 19 residues. The CDR3 reads CASSGSFDRGASGANVLTF. CDR3 nucleotides: TGTGCCAGCAGTGGGTCTTTCGACAGGGGGGCCTCTGGGGCCAACGTCCTGACTTTC.

This clonotype was counted only a few times. The rearrangement links TRBV7-2 to TRBJ2-1; D uncertain. The V and J ends lost 5 bases and 9 bases respectively, with 11 bases between them. The CDR3 is 12 residues long. Looked up from germline, CDR1 is SGHTA and CDR2 is FQGNSA. As DNA, the CDR3 is TGTGCCAGCAGCCCTCCCGGCGGTGAGCAGTTCTTC. Translation gives CASSPPGGEQFF. Together with reference TRBV7-2 and TRBJ2-1, the CDR3 gives the full variable domain: GAGVSQSPSNKVTEKGKDVELRCDPISGHTALYWYRQSLGQGLEFLIYFQGNSAPDKSGLPSDRFSAERTGGSVSTLTIQRTQQEDSAVYLCASSPPGGEQFFGPGTRLTVL.

The chain is built from TRBV6-5 and TRBJ1-1; D remains unclear. The CDR3 extends over 15 amino acids. Germline V CDR1 and CDR2: MNHEY, SVGAGI. With 0 bases removed from V and 4 bases from J, the gap between germline ends came to 12 bases. CDR3 nucleotides: TGTGCCAGCAGTTACTCTTTCGGGTCTAGCACTGAAGCTTTCTTT. Its protein product is CASSYSFGSSTEAFF.

The chain uses TRBV5-5 and TRBJ2-7, with a possible D match to TRBD2 (6 bases). Trimming removed 4 bases at V and 0 bases at J, with 14 bases between. Germline V gene data show CDR1 as SGHKS and CDR2 as YYEKEE (reference sequence). The CDR3 extends over 15 amino acids. The CDR3 bases are TGTGCCAGCAGCCATCCGGGACTCGGCTCCTACGAGCAGTACTTC. This encodes CASSHPGLGSYEQYF. Variable domain in full (rest from reference TRBV5-5 and TRBJ2-7): DAGVTQSPTHLIKTRGQQVTLRCSPISGHKSVSWYQQVLGQGPQFIFQYYEKEERGRGNFPDRFSARQFPNYSSELNVNALLLGDSALYLCASSHPGLGSYEQYFGPGTRLTVT.

This chain links TRBV7-9 with TRBJ2-5; 8 nucleotides agree with TRBD1. Germline lookup yields CDR1 SEHNR and CDR2 FQNEAQ (reference sequence). The CDR3 is 14 amino acids. J gave up 1 base and V 6 bases, and 4 bases lay outside the gene matches. CDR3 amino acids: CASRATGAQETQYF. As DNA, the CDR3 is TGTGCCAGCAGAGCGACAGGGGCCCAAGAGACCCAGTACTTC.